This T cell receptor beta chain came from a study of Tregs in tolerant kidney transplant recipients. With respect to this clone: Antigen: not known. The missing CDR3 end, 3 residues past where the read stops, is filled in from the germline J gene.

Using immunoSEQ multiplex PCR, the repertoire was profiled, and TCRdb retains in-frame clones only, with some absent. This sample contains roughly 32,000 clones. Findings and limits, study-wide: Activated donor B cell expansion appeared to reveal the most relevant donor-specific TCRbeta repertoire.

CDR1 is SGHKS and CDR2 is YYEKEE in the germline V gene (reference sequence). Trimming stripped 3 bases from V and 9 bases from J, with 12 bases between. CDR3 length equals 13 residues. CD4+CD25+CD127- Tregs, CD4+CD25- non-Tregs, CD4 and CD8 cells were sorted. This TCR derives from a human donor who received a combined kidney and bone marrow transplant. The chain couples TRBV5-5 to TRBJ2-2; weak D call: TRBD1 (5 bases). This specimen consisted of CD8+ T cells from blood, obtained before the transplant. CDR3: CASSWGQGRELFF. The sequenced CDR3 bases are TGTGCCAGCAGCTGGGGTCAGGGCCGGGAG.